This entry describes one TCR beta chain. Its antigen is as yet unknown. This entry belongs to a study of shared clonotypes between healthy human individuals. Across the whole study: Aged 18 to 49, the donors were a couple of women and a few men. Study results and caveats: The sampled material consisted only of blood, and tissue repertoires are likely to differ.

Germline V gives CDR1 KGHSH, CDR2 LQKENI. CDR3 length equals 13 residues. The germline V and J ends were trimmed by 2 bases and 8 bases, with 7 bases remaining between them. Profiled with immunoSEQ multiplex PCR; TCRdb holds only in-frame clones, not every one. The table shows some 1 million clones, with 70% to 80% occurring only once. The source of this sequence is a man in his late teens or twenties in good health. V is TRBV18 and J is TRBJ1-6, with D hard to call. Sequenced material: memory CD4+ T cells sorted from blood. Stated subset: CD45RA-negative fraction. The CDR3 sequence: CASSPGKDSPLHF. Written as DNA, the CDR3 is TGTGCCAGCTCACCAGGGAAGGATTCACCCCTCCACTTT.